This record covers a single T cell receptor (beta chain). The antigen remains unidentified. This CDR3 has 16 residues. The germline V gene has CDR1 SGHNT and CDR2 YYREEE (reference sequence). Trimming stripped 4 bases from V and 8 bases from J, with 21 bases between. This entry comes from a study of early T cells in non-severe SARS-CoV-2 infection. Background on the study: Bulk RNA from unsorted whole blood was sequenced; chains were unpaired. Findings of the study overall: Database matching using VDJdb favored anti-spike CD8 responses, with private and CD4 specificities left missing.

Individually, cDNA molecules had unique molecular identifiers attached to them. TCRdb re-called the 5' RACE reads through MiXCR, storing one row per CDR3 protein. The sample includes some 30,000 distinct CDR3 sequences, 9% of them seen just once. Sequenced material: whole blood. V and J are TRBV5-4 and TRBJ2-2; tentatively, D is TRBD2 (5 bases). This sequence was found in an adult who was a healthcare worker with PCR-confirmed SARS-CoV-2 infection or an uninfected control (not recorded which). The CDR3 nucleotides read TGTGCCAGCAGCCTGACACTAGTTTCAGCTGTGGGGGAGCTGTTTTTT. This codes for CASSLTLVSAVGELFF.